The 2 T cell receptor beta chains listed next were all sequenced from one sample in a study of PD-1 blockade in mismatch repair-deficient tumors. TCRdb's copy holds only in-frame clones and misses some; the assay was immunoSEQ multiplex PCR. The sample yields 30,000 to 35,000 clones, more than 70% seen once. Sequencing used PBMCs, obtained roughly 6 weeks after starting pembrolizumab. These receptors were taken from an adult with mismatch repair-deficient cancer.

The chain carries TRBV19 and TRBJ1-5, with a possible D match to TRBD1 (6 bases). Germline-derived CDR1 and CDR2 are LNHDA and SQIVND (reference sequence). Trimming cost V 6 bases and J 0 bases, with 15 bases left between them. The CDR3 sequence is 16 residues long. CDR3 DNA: TGTGCCAGTAGCGCTCTCGGGACATATAGCAATCAGCCCCAGCATTTT. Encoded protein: CASSALGTYSNQPQHF.

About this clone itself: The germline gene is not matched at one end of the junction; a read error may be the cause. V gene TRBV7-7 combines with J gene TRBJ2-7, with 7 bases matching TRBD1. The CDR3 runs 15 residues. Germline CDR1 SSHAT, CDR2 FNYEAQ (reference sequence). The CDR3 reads CASSLRDSPSYEQYF. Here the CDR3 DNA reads TGTGCTAGCAGCCTCCGGGACAGTCCGTCCTACGAGCAGTACTTC.